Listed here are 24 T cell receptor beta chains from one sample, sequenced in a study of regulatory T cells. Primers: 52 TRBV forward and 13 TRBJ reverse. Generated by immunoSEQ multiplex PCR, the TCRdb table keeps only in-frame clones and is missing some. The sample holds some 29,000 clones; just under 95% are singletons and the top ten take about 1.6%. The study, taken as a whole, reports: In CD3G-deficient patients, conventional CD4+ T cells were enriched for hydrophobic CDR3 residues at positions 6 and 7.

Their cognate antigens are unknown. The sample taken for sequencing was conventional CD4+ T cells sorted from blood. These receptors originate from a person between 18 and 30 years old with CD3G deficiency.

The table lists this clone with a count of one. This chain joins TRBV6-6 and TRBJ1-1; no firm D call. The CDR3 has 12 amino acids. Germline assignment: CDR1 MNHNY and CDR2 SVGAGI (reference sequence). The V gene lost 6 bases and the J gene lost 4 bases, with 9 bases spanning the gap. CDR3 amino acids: CASRVGPTEAFF. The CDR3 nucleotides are TGTGCCAGCAGGGTAGGGCCCACTGAAGCTTTCTTT.

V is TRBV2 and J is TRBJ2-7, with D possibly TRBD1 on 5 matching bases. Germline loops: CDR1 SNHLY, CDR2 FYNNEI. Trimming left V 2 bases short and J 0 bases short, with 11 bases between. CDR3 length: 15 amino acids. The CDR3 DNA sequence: TGTGCCAGCAGTGAAAGACAGATTTCCTCCTACGAGCAGTACTTC. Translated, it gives CASSERQISSYEQYF.

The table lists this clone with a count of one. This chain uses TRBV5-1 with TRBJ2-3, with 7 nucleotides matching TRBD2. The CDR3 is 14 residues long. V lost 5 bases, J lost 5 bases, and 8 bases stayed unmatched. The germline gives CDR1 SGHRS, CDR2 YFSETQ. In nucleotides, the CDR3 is TGCGCCAGCAGAACTTCCGGGAGGCAAGATACGCAGTATTTT. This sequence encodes CASRTSGRQDTQYF. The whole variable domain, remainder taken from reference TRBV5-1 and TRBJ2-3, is KAGVTQTPRYLIKTRGQQVTLSCSPISGHRSVSWYQQTPGQGLQFLFEYFSETQRNKGNFPGRFSGRQFSNSRSEMNVSTLELGDSALYLCASRTSGRQDTQYFGPGTRLTVL.

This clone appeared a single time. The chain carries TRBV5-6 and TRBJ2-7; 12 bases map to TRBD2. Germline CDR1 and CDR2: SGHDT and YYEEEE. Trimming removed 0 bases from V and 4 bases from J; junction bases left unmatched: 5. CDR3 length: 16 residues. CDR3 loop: CASSLGIGLAGYEQYF. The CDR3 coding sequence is TGTGCCAGCAGCTTGGGGATCGGACTAGCGGGGTACGAGCAGTACTTC. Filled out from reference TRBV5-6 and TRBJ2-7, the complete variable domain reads DAGVTQSPTHLIKTRGQQVTLRCSPKSGHDTVSWYQQALGQGPQFIFQYYEEEERQRGNFPDRFSGHQFPNYSSELNVNALLLGDSALYLCASSLGIGLAGYEQYFGPGTRLTVT.

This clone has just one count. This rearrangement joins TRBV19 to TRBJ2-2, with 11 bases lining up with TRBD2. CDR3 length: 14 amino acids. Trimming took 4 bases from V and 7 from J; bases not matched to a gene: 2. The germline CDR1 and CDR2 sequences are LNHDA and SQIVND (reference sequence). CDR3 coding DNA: TGTGCCAGTAGTACTAGCGGGAGGATCGGGGAGCTGTTTTTT. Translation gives CASSTSGRIGELFF. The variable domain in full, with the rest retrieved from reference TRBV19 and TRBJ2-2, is DGGITQSPKYLFRKEGQNVTLSCEQNLNHDAMYWYRQDPGQGLRLIYYSQIVNDFQKGDIAEGYSVSREKKESFPLTVTSAQKNPTAFYLCASSTSGRIGELFFGEGSRLTVL.

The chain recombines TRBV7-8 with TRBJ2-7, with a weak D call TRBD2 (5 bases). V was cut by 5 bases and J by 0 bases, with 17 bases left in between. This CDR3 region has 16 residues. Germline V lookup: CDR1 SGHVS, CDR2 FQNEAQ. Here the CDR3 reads CASSRVRGKSSYEQYF. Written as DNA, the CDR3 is TGTGCCAGCAGCCGCGTACGAGGGAAAAGCTCCTACGAGCAGTACTTC.

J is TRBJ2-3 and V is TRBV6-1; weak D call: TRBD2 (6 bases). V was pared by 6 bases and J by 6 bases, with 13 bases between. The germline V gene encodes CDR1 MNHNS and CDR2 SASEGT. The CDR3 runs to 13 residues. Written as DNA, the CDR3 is TGTGCCAGCAGGGCTACTGCGGGGGATACGCAGTATTTT. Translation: CASRATAGDTQYF.

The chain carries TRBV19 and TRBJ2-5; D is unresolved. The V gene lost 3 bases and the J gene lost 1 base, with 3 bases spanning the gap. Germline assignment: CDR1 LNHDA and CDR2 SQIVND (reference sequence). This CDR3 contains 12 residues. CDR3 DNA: TGTGCCAGTAGTATCGGCCAAGAGACCCAGTACTTC. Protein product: CASSIGQETQYF. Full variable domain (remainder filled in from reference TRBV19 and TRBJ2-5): DGGITQSPKYLFRKEGQNVTLSCEQNLNHDAMYWYRQDPGQGLRLIYYSQIVNDFQKGDIAEGYSVSREKKESFPLTVTSAQKNPTAFYLCASSIGQETQYFGPGTRLLVL.

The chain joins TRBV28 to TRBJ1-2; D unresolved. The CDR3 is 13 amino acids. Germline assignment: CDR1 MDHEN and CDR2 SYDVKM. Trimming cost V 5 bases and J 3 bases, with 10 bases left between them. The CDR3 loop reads CASSMGGDYGYTF. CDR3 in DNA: TGTGCCAGCAGTATGGGCGGGGACTATGGCTACACCTTC.

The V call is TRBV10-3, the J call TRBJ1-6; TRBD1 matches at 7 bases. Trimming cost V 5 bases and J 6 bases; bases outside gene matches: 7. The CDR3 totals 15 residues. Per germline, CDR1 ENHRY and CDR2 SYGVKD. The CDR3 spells CAISLTTGSNSPLHF. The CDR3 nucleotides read TGTGCCATCAGTCTCACGACAGGGAGTAATTCACCCCTCCACTTT.

The CDR3 region is CASSLGLAGESYNEQFF. The CDR3 DNA sequence: TGCGCCAGCAGCTTGGGCCTAGCGGGAGAATCCTACAATGAGCAGTTCTTC. This chain links TRBV5-1 with TRBJ2-1, with 10 bases aligning to TRBD2. Germline V lookup: CDR1 SGHRS, CDR2 YFSETQ. This CDR3 region has 17 residues. V was clipped by 0 bases and J by 1 base; unmatched bases: 4.

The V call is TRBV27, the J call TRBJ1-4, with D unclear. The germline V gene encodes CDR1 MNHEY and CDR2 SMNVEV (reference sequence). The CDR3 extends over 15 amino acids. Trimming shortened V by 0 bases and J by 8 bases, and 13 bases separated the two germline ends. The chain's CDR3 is CASSLSPGPREKLFF. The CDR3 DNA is TGTGCCAGCAGTTTATCCCCCGGCCCAAGAGAAAAACTGTTTTTT.

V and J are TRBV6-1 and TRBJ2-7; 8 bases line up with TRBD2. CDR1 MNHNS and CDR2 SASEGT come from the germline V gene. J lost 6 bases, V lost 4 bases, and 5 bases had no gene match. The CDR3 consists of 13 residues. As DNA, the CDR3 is TGTGCCAGCAGTGGGGGGACTAGGATCGAGCAGTACTTC. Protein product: CASSGGTRIEQYF.

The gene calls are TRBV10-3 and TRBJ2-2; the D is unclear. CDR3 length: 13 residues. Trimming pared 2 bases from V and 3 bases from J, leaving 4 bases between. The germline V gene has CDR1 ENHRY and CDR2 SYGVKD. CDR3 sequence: CAISEGDTGELFF. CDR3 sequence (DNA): TGTGCCATCAGTGAGGGGGACACCGGGGAGCTGTTTTTT.

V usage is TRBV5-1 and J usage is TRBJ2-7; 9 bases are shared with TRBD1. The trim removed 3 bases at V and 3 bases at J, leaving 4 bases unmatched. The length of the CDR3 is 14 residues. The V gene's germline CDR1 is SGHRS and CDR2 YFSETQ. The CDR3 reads CASSWGQGSYEQYF. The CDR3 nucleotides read TGCGCCAGCAGCTGGGGACAGGGTAGCTACGAGCAGTACTTC.

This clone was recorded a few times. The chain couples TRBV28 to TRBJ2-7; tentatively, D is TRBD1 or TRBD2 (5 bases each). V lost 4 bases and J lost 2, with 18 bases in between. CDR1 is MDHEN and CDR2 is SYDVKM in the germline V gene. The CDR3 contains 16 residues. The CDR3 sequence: CASSSLPPGTTYEQYF. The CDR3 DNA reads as TGTGCCAGCAGTTCTTTACCGCCAGGGACGACCTACGAGCAGTACTTC.

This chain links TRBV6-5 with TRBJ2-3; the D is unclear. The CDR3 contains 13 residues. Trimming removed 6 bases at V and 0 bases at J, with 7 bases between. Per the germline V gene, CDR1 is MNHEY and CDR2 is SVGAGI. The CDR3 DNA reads TGTGCCAGCAGACCCACTAGCACAGATACGCAGTATTTT. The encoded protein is CASRPTSTDTQYF.

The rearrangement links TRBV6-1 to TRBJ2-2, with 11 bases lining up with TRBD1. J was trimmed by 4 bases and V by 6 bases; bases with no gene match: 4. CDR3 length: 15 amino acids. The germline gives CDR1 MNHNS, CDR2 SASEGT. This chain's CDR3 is CASRGQGAGTGELFF. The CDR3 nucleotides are TGTGCCAGCAGAGGACAGGGGGCGGGCACCGGGGAGCTGTTTTTT.

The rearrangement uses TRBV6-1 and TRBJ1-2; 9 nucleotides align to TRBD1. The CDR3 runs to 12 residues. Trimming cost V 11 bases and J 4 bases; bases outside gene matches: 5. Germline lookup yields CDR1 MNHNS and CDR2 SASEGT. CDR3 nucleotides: TGTGCCGTGGGACAGGGTAGCTATGGCTACACCTTC. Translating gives CAVGQGSYGYTF.

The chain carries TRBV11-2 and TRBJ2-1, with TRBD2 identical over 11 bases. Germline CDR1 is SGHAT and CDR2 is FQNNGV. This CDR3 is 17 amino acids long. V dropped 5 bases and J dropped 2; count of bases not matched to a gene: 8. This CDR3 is CASSARLAGITYNEQFF. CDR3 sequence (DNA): TGTGCCAGCAGCGCCAGACTAGCGGGAATCACCTACAATGAGCAGTTCTTC.

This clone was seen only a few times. The DNA for the CDR3 is TGCGCCAGCAGCTCAGACAGGGGCACAGATACGCAGTATTTT. Translating it yields CASSSDRGTDTQYF. This chain links TRBV5-1 with TRBJ2-3; 7 positions match TRBD1. Per germline, CDR1 SGHRS and CDR2 YFSETQ. Unmatched junction bases numbered 2, after V lost 3 bases and J lost 1 base. The CDR3 is made up of 14 amino acids.

The CDR3 DNA follows: TGTGCCAGTTCCTTACAGGGAACTGGCTACACCTTC. Protein sequence: CASSLQGTGYTF. V is TRBV28 and J is TRBJ1-2; D is possibly TRBD1 (6 bases). The CDR3 loop spans 12 amino acids. The germline V gene encodes CDR1 MDHEN and CDR2 SYDVKM. V lost 9 bases and J 7 bases, leaving 15 bases between the germline ends.

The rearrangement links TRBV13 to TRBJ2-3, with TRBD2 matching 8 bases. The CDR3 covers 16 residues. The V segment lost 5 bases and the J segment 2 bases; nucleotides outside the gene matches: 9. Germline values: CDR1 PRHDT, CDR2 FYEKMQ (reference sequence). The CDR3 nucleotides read TGTGCCAGCAGCCTCGGACTAGCTGGGGACACAGATACGCAGTATTTT. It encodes CASSLGLAGDTDTQYF.

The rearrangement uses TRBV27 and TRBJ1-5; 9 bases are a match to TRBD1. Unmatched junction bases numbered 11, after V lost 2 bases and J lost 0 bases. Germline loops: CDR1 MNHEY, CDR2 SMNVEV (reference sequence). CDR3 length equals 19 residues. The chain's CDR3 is CASSLTSGQGPFSNQPQHF. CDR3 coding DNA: TGTGCCAGCAGTTTAACCTCGGGACAGGGTCCTTTTAGCAATCAGCCCCAGCATTTT.